This T cell receptor (beta chain) originates from a study of T cells after somatic rescue of genetic block. Trimming took 3 bases from V and 2 from J, leaving 19 bases between them. Germline V CDR1 and CDR2: SGHAT, FQNNGV. CDR3 length: 17 residues. Clones were sequenced by immunoSEQ multiplex PCR, and TCRdb holds only the in-frame ones, with some missing. The table records 60,000 to 75,000 clones, 90% to 95% of them present only once. Specimen: peripheral blood mononuclear cells (PBMCs). The chain employs TRBV11-2 and TRBJ1-2; no reliable D call. The receptor comes from a man aged 40-55 years. As DNA, the CDR3 is TGTGCCAGCAGCTTGGGAGTGCGTGCCCTCCCGAACTATGGCTACACCTTC. Its protein is CASSLGVRALPNYGYTF.